The next 8 T cell receptor beta chains were all read from a single sample in a study of T-cell memory formation after mild COVID-19. MiXCR, run by TCRdb on the 5' RACE reads, gives a single entry per CDR3 protein. Among roughly 250,000 distinct CDR3 sequences listed, roughly 15% were seen once. Sequenced input: PBMCs or a T cell subset sorted from them (not recorded which). The source is a young man who had mild COVID-19 (a few samples of this study predate the infection). Cell type and time point are not known.

The chain couples TRBV5-1 to TRBJ2-3; TRBD1 or TRBD2 may be the D gene (6 bases each). Per germline, CDR1 SGHRS and CDR2 YFSETQ. This CDR3 is built from 15 residues. The V end lost 2 bases, the J end lost 5 bases, and 15 bases lay between the germline ends. CDR3 nucleotide sequence: TGCGCCAGCAGCTTCGGAGGGGGGTTTGAAGATACGCAGTATTTT. It encodes CASSFGGGFEDTQYF.

This chain connects TRBV29-1 to TRBJ1-1; unclear D gene. V was trimmed by 6 bases and J by 0 bases, leaving 8 bases between them. The CDR3 runs 12 residues. Germline assignment: CDR1 SQVTM and CDR2 ANQGSEA. The CDR3 coding sequence is TGCAGCGTGAGTAGGATGAACACTGAAGCTTTCTTT. Its translation: CSVSRMNTEAFF.

This clonotype was observed at least ten times. This chain joins TRBV5-1 and TRBJ2-3, with D possibly being TRBD1 or TRBD2 (5 bases each). The germline V and J ends were trimmed by 0 bases and 5 bases, with 22 bases remaining between them. The CDR3 runs to 18 residues. Germline V gene lookup returns CDR1 SGHRS and CDR2 YFSETQ. The chain's CDR3 is CASSLGGTGGGSGDTQYF. The CDR3 DNA is TGCGCCAGCAGCTTGGGAGGTACAGGTGGGGGATCCGGAGATACGCAGTATTTT.

The chain couples TRBV18 to TRBJ2-5, with D perhaps TRBD2 (6 bases). V lost 3 bases and J 5 bases, leaving 13 bases between the germline ends. The CDR3 sequence is 14 residues long. Germline CDR1 and CDR2: KGHSH and LQKENI. CDR3 region: CASSPATGDETQYF. DNA of the CDR3: TGTGCCAGCTCACCCGCCACGGGGGACGAGACCCAGTACTTC.

This clonotype has just a few counts. J is TRBJ2-2 and V is TRBV7-2, with TRBD1 matching 8 bases. The CDR3 is 16 amino acids. Looked up from germline, CDR1 is SGHTA and CDR2 is FQGNSA. V gave up 3 bases and J gave up 5 bases; unmatched junction bases: 8. CDR3 bases: TGTGCCAGCAGCTTCGCCGGGACAGGAGCGACCGGGGAGCTGTTTTTT. Its translation: CASSFAGTGATGELFF.

The chain combines TRBV5-1 with TRBJ2-7; the match to TRBD1 covers 8 bases. Germline CDR1 is SGHRS and CDR2 is YFSETQ. The CDR3 totals 13 residues. V lost 7 bases and J lost 7; bases outside the gene matches: 10. CDR3 DNA: TGCGCCAGCCGCAAGGACAGGGCGGGAGAGCAGTACGTC. Translating it yields CASRKDRAGEQYV.

The table lists this clonotype with a few counts. The chain combines TRBV7-9 with TRBJ1-5, with a tentative D call TRBD1 (5 bases). Germline-derived CDR1 and CDR2 are SEHNR and FQNEAQ (reference sequence). CDR3 length equals 13 residues. Trimming pared 5 bases from V and 6 bases from J, leaving 11 bases between. CDR3 nucleotide sequence: TGTGCCAGCAGCATAGGGGCGGGTCAGCCCCAGCATTTT. Protein: CASSIGAGQPQHF.

This chain joins TRBV2 and TRBJ1-5; 7 bases align to TRBD1. With 8 bases clipped from V and 5 bases from J, the junction kept 9 bases outside the gene matches. This CDR3 has 14 amino acids. Germline loops: CDR1 SNHLY, CDR2 FYNNEI. CDR3 DNA sequence: TGTGCCAGCGACCCACAGGGGCCCTATCAGCCCCAGCATTTT. Its translation: CASDPQGPYQPQHF.